A selection of T cell receptor beta chains follows, all from one sample in a study of Ad26.COV2.S vaccination and SARS-CoV-2 variants. Repertoires were generated with immunoSEQ multiplex PCR, while TCRdb's copy carries only in-frame clones and drops some. This table holds 350,000 to 500,000 clones, 90% found once. The sample in question was peripheral blood, obtained in a trial of Ad26.COV2.S vaccine versus placebo. Every receptor here comes from a person aged 18-60 years who received the Ad26.COV2.S COVID-19 vaccine or a placebo. CDR3s include the opening cysteine and the closing phenylalanine or tryptophan. D genes are given only for firm matches. For some rows the clone size is stated as once, few or many, or as a class when expanded; others skip it.

NA | TRBJ1-5 | NA | TRBV28 | CASGWRSNQPQHF | TGTGCCAGCGGGTGGAGGAGCAATCAGCCCCAGCATTTT
NA | TRBJ2-1 | TRBD2 | TRBV5-4 | CASRLGTSGYNEQFF | TGTGCCAGCAGGTTGGGGACTAGCGGGTACAATGAGCAGTTCTTC
NA | TRBJ2-7 | NA | TRBV10-3 | CAISESVDEQYF | TGTGCCATCAGTGAGTCTGTGGACGAGCAGTACTTC
NA | TRBJ1-1 | NA | TRBV5-8 | CASRPTSERAEAFF | TGTGCCAGCAGACCCACCTCGGAGAGGGCTGAAGCTTTCTTT
NA | TRBJ1-1 | NA | TRBV5-5 | CASSSYLGTEAFF | TGTGCCAGCAGCTCGTATCTGGGAACTGAAGCTTTCTTT
NA | TRBJ1-1 | NA | TRBV6-4 | CASSEKFGNTEAFF | TGTGCCAGCAGTGAAAAGTTCGGGAACACTGAAGCTTTCTTT
NA | TRBJ1-2 | NA | TRBV6-4 | CASARGILIAIGYTF | TGTGCCAGCGCGCGGGGCATACTCATAGCTATAGGCTACACCTTC
NA | TRBJ2-4 | NA | TRBV18 | CASSPLQGMQNIQYF | TGTGCCAGCTCACCATTGCAGGGCATGCAAAACATTCAGTACTTC
NA | TRBJ1-4 | NA | TRBV10-2 | CASSEGTLENEKLFF | TGCGCCAGCAGTGAAGGGACCTTGGAGAATGAAAAACTGTTTTTT
NA | TRBJ1-1 | NA | TRBV28 | CASRFTGMNTEAFF | TGTGCCAGCAGGTTTACAGGAATGAACACTGAAGCTTTCTTT
NA | TRBJ1-3 | NA | TRBV7-9 | CASSSLQGSGNTIYF | TGTGCCAGCAGCTCCCTTCAGGGTTCTGGAAACACCATATATTTT
NA | TRBJ2-5 | TRBD2 | TRBV2 | CASRRLAGAEETQYF | TGTGCCAGCAGGAGACTAGCGGGAGCTGAGGAGACCCAGTACTTC
NA | TRBJ1-2 | NA | TRBV7-2 | CASSLFVPHRVSYGYTF | TGTGCCAGCAGCTTATTTGTCCCCCACAGGGTTAGTTATGGCTACACCTTC
NA | TRBJ2-5 | NA | TRBV28 | CASSFPGKGVQETQYF | TGTGCCAGCAGTTTCCCGGGAAAGGGGGTCCAAGAGACCCAGTACTTC
NA | TRBJ1-3 | NA | TRBV11-2 | CASSITGLSGNTIYF | TGTGCCAGCAGCATTACAGGGCTCTCTGGAAACACCATATATTTT
NA | TRBJ2-2 | NA | TRBV6-6 | CASSYSRQGTGELFF | TGTGCCAGCAGTTACTCGAGGCAGGGCACCGGGGAGCTGTTTTTT
NA | TRBJ2-1 | TRBD2 | TRBV7-9 | CASSFAGLAFYNEQFF | TGTGCCAGCAGCTTTGCGGGACTAGCGTTTTACAATGAGCAGTTCTTC
NA | TRBJ1-6 | NA | TRBV6-5 | CVSSSQTFNSPLHF | TGTGTCAGCAGTTCCCAAACCTTTAATTCACCCCTCCACTTT
NA | TRBJ2-7 | TRBD2 | TRBV7-2 | CASSLGLAGGYEQYF | TGTGCCAGCAGCTTGGGACTAGCGGGAGGCTACGAGCAGTACTTC
NA | TRBJ1-5 | NA | TRBV3-1/TRBV3-2 | CASSRLGGNQPQHF | TGTGCCAGCAGCCGTCTGGGGGGTAATCAGCCCCAGCATTTT
NA | TRBJ2-7 | TRBD2 | TRBV6-2/TRBV6-3 | CASSYPTSGTYEQYF | TGTGCCAGCAGTTATCCGACTAGCGGAACCTACGAGCAGTACTTC
NA | TRBJ2-1 | TRBD2 | TRBV19 | CASSIDQGLAGGNEQFF | TGTGCCAGTAGTATAGATCAGGGACTAGCGGGAGGGAATGAGCAGTTCTTC
NA | TRBJ2-7 | NA | TRBV7-2 | CASSLKPLSYEQYF | TGTGCCAGCAGCTTAAAGCCCCTCTCCTACGAGCAGTACTTC
NA | TRBJ2-5 | TRBD2 | TRBV7-3 | CASSSGLAGVETQYF | TGTGCCAGCAGCTCGGGACTAGCGGGGGTGGAGACCCAGTACTTC
few | TRBJ1-3 | NA | TRBV6-1 | CASSDGASGNTIYF | TGTGCCAGCAGTGATGGTGCCTCTGGAAACACCATATATTTT
NA | TRBJ1-6 | NA | TRBV2 | CASILDTGRSYNSPLHF | TGTGCCAGCATTCTGGACACGGGGCGATCCTATAATTCACCCCTCCACTTT
NA | TRBJ2-3 | NA | TRBV5-5 | CASSPHLSSDTQYF | TGTGCCAGCAGCCCACACCTATCCTCAGATACGCAGTATTTT